The following is a TCR beta chain sequence with its context. The antigen is not known. The data were taken from a study of OX40 agonist ivuxolimab in advanced cancers. Across the whole study: Prior anti-PD-1, anti-PD-L1 or anti-CTLA-4 therapy was allowed; about 39% had some.

Study-level results: Which antigen the expanded peripheral T cells recognized is unknown. At 0.1 to 3.0 mg/kg, CD4+ and CD8+ blood T cells expanded clonally by week 6. Among some nonresponders, normalized T-cell clonal expansion was also low.

Sequencing used immunoSEQ multiplex PCR; TCRdb keeps in-frame clones, though not all of them. The table lists under 100,000 clones, around 92% of them singletons. V was cut by 5 bases and J by 9 bases, with 8 bases left in between. Germline V gives CDR1 LNHDA, CDR2 SQIVND (reference sequence). The CDR3 extends over 11 amino acids. The source was CD4+ or CD8+ T cells sorted from blood, collected in a trial of the OX40 agonist ivuxolimab. V is TRBV19 and J is TRBJ2-1; D unresolved. This clonotype was obtained from an adult with an advanced solid tumor such as melanoma, head and neck, liver or kidney cancer. Written as DNA, the CDR3 is TGTGCCAGTAGTTCTGGCGGTGAGCAGTTCTTC. It is translated as CASSSGGEQFF.